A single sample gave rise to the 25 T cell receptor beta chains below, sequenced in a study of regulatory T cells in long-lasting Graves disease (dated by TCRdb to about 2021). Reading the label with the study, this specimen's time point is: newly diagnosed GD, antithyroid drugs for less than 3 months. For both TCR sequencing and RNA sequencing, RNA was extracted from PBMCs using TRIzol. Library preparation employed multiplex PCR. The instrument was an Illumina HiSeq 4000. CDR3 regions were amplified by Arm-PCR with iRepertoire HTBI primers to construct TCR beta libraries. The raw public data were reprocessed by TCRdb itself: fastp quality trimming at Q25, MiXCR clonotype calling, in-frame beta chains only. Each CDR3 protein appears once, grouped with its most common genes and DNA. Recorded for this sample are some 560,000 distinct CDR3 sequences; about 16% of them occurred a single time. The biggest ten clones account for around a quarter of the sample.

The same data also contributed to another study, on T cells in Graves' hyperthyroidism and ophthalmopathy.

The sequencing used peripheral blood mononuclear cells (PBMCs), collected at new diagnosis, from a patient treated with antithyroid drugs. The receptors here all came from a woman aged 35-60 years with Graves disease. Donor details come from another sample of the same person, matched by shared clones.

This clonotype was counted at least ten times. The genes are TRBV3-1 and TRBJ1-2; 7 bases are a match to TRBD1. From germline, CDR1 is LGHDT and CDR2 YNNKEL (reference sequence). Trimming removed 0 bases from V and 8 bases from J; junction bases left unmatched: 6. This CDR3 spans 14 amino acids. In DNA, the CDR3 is TGTGCCAGCAGCCAAGATGGGCAGGGGGGAGGCTACACCTTC. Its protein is CASSQDGQGGGYTF.

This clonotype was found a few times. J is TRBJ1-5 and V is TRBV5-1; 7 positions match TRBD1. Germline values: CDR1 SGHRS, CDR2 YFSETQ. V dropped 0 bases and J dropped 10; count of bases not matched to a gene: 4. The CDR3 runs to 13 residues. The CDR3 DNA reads TGCGCCAGCAGCTTGGGACAGGGCGATCCCCAGCATTTT. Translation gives CASSLGQGDPQHF.

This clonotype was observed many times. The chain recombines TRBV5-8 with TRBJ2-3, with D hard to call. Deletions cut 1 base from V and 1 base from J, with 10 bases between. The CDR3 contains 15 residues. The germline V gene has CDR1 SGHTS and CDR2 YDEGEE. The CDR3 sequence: CASSLTLLRTDTQYF. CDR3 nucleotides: TGTGCCAGCAGCTTGACCCTTCTCCGCACAGATACGCAGTATTTT.

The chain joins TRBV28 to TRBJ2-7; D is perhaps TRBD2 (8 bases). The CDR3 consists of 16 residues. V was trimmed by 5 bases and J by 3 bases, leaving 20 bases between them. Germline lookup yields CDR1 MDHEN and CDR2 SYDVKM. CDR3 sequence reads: CASSHRGRLANYEQYF. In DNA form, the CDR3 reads TGTGCCAGCAGTCACAGGGGTAGACTAGCGAACTACGAGCAGTACTTC. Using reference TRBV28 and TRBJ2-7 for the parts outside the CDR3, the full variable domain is DVKVTQSSRYLVKRTGEKVFLECVQDMDHENMFWYRQDPGLGLRLIYFSYDVKMKEKGDIPEGYSVSREKKERFSLILESASTNQTSMYLCASSHRGRLANYEQYFGPGTRLTVT.

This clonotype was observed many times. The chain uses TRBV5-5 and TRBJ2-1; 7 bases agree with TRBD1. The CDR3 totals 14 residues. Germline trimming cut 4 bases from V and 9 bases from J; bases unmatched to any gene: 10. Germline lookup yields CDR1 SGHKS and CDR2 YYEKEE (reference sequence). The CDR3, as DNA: TGTGCCAGCAGCCAGACGACAGGGCGGAGTGAGCAGTTCTTC. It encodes CASSQTTGRSEQFF.

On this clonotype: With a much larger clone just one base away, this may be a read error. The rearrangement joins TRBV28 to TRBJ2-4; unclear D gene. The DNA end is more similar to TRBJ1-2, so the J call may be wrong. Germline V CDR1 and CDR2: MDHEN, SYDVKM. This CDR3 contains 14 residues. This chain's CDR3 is CASNLEWMHYGYTF. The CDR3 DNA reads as TGTGCCAGCAATTTGGAGTGGATGCACTATGGCTACACCTTC.

CDR3 loop: CASSVEDSRSPLHF. Written as DNA, the CDR3 is TGTGCCAGCAGCGTGGAGGACTCTCGATCACCCCTCCACTTT. The chain employs TRBV9 and TRBJ1-6; the D is unclear. Deletions cut 2 bases from V and 10 bases from J, with 13 bases between. CDR3 length equals 14 residues. Per germline, CDR1 SGDLS and CDR2 YYNGEE.

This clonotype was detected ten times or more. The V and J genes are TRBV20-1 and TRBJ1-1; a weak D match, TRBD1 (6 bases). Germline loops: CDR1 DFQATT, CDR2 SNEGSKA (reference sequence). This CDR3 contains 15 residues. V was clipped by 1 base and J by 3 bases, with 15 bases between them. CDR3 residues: CSARGAGQRDTEAFF. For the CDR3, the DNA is TGCAGTGCTAGAGGGGCCGGACAGCGAGACACTGAAGCTTTCTTT.

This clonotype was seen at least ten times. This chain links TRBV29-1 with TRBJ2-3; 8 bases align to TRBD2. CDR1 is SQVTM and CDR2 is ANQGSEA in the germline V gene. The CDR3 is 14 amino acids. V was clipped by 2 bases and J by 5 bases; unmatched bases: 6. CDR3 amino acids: CSVEPSGGLDTQYF. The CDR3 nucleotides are TGCAGCGTTGAACCCAGCGGGGGACTAGATACGCAGTATTTT.

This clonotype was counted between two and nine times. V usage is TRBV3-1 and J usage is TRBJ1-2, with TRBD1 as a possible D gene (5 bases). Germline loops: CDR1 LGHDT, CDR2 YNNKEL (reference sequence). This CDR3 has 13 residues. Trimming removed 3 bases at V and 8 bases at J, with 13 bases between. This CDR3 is CASSQIRAGGYTF. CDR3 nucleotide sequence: TGTGCCAGCAGCCAGATCAGGGCCGGAGGCTACACCTTC. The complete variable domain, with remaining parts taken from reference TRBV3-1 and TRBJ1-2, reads DTAVSQTPKYLVTQMGNDKSIKCEQNLGHDTMYWYKQDSKKFLKIMFSYNNKELIINETVPNRFSPKSPDKAHLNLHINSLELGDSAVYFCASSQIRAGGYTFGSGTRLTVV.

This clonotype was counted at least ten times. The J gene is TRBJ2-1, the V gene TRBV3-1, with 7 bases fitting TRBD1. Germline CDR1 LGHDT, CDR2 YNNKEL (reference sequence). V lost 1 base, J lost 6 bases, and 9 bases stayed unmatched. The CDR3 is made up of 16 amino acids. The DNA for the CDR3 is TGTGCCAGCAGCCAAGTTCGGGGCAGGGGGTCCAATGAGCAGTTCTTC. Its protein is CASSQVRGRGSNEQFF.

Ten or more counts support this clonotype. The CDR3 loop is CASSQRAGTSTDTQYF. The CDR3 bases are TGTGCCAGCAGCCAAAGGGCCGGGACTAGCACAGATACGCAGTATTTT. This chain links TRBV3-1 with TRBJ2-3, with D maybe TRBD2 (6 bases). CDR1 is LGHDT, CDR2 YNNKEL, per germline (reference sequence). Between the trimmed V and J ends, which lost 2 bases and 0 bases, there was a span of 12 bases. CDR3 length: 16 residues.

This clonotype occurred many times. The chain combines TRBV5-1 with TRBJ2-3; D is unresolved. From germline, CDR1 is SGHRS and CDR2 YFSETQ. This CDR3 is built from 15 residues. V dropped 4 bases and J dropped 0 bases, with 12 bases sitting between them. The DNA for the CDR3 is TGCGCCAGCAGCCACTCTCGGCGAAGCACAGATACGCAGTATTTT. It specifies CASSHSRRSTDTQYF.

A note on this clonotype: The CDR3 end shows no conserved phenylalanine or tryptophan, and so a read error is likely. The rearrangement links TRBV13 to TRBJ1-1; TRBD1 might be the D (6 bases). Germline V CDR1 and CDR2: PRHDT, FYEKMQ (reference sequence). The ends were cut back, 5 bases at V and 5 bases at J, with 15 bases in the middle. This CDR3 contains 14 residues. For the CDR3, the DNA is TGTGCCAGCAGCCAAGGGCAGGGGAATACTGAAGCTTTCTCT. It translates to CASSQGQGNTEAFS.

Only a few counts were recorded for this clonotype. The CDR3 sequence is CASSPRGRGETQYF. CDR3 sequence (DNA): TGTGCCAGCAGCCCCCGGGGCAGGGGGGAGACCCAGTACTTC. This chain links TRBV7-8 with TRBJ2-5; 7 positions agree with TRBD1. CDR1 and CDR2 (germline): SGHVS, FQNEAQ. The CDR3 length is 14 residues. J gave up 5 bases and V 5 bases, and 8 bases lay outside the gene matches.

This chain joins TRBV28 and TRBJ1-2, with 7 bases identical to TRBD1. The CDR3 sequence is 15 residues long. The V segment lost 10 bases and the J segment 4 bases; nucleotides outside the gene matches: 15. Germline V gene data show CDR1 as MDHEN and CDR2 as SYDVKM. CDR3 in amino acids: CATLPGNRGGYGYTF. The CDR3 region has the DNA TGTGCCACCCTCCCCGGAAACAGGGGCGGCTATGGCTACACCTTC.

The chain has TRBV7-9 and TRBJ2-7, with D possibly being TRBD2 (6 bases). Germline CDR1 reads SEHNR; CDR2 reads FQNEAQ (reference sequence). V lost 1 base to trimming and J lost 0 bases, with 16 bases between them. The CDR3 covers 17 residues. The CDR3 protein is CASSLVFGGIPSYEQYF. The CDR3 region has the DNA TGTGCCAGCAGCTTAGTCTTTGGGGGGATCCCCTCCTACGAGCAGTACTTC.

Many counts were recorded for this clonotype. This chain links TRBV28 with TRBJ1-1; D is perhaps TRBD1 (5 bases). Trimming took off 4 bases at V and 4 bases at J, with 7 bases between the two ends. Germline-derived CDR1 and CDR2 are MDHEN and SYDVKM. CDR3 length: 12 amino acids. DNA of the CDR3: TGTGCCAGCAGTTACGGGGGCACTGAAGCTTTCTTT. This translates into CASSYGGTEAFF.

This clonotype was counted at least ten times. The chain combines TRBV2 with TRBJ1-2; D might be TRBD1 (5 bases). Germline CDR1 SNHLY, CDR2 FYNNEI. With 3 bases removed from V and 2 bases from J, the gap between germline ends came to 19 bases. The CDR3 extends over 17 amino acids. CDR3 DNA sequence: TGTGCCAGCAGTGATGTGGGACCGGGCCCTGCAAACTATGGCTACACCTTC. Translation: CASSDVGPGPANYGYTF.

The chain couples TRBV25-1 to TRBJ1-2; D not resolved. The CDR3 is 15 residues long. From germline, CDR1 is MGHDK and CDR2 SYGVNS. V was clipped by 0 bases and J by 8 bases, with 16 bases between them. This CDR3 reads CASSEYLGTTWGYTF. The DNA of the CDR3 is TGTGCCAGCAGTGAATATTTAGGAACTACTTGGGGCTACACCTTC.

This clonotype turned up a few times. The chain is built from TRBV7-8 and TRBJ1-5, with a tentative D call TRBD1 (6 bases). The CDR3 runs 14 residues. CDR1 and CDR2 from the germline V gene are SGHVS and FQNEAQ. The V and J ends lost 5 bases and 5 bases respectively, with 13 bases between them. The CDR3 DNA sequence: TGTGCCAGCAGCGCCCGGAGGGGGGATCAGCCCCAGCATTTT. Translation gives CASSARRGDQPQHF.

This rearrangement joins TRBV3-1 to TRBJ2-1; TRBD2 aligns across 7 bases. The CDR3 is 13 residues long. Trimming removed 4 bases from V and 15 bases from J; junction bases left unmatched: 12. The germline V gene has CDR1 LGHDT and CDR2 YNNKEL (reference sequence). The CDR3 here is CASSLIGLVTLFF. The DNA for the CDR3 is TGTGCCAGCAGCCTAATCGGACTAGTAACTCTGTTCTTC.

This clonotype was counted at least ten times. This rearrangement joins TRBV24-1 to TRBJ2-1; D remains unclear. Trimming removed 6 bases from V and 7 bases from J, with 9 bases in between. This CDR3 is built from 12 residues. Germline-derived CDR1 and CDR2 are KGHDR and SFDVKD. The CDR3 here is CATSFGRNEQFF. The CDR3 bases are TGTGCCACCAGTTTCGGGCGAAATGAGCAGTTCTTC.

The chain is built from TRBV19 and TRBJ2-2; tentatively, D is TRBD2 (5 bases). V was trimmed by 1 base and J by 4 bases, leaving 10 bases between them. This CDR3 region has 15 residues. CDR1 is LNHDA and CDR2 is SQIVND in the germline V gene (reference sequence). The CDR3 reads CASSIGRAGTGELFF. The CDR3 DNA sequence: TGTGCCAGTAGTATAGGGCGGGCGGGCACCGGGGAGCTGTTTTTT.

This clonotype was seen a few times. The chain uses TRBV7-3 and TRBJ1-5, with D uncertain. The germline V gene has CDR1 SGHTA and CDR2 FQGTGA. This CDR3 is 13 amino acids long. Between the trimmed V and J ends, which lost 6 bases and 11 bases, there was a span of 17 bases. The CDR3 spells CASSFDPGSAQHF. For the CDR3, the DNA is TGTGCCAGCAGTTTTGATCCCGGTTCGGCCCAGCATTTT.